This T cell receptor beta chain is from a study of Ad26.COV2.S vaccination and SARS-CoV-2 variants. Treatment: roughly 20 received Ad26.COV2.S at low or high dose, single or two shots; about 5 received placebo; per-sample allocation not given. Samples analyzed were those drawn on day 63 after the first vaccine or placebo injection. Here immunoSEQ multiplex PCR was the method, and the copy in TCRdb shows in-frame clones only, minus some. The repertoire includes roughly 350,000 clones, about nine tenths of them detected once, and roughly 3.1% sits in the top ten. This receptor was obtained from a person aged 18-60 years who received the Ad26.COV2.S COVID-19 vaccine or a placebo. This material consisted of peripheral blood, taken in a trial of Ad26.COV2.S vaccine versus placebo.

CDR3 sequence (DNA): TGCGCCAGCAGCTTGTCGGCAGGCAATACCTACGAGCAGTACTTC. This gives the protein CASSLSAGNTYEQYF. The J gene is TRBJ2-7, the V gene TRBV5-1; the D is unclear. V lost 1 base and J 2 bases, leaving 13 bases between the germline ends. The CDR3 consists of 15 residues. Germline lookup yields CDR1 SGHRS and CDR2 YFSETQ.